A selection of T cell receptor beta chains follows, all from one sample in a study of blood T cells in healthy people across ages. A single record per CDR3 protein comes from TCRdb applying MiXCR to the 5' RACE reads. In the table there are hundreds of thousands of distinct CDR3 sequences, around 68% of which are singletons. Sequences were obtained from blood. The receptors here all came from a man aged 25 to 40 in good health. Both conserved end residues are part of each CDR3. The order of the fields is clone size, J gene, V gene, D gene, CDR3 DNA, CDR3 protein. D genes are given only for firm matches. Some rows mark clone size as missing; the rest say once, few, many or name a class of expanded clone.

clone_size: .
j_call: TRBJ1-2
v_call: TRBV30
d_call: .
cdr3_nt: TGTGCCTGGAGATTCCGAGACAGGTCCTATGGCTACACCTTC
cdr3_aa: CAWRFRDRSYGYTF

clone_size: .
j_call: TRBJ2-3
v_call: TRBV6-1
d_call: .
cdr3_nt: TGTGCCAGCAGTGAATTGGAGTCAGATACGCAGTATTTT
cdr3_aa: CASSELESDTQYF

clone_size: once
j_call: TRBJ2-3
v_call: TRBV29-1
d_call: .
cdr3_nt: TGCAGCGTTGAAGATAGGCAGGGTGGAGATACGCAGTATTTT
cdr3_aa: CSVEDRQGGDTQYF

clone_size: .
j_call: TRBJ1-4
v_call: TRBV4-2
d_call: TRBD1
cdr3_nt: TGTGCCAGCAGCCAAGATTGGACAGGGGGCAGAAAACTGTTTTTT
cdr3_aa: CASSQDWTGGRKLFF

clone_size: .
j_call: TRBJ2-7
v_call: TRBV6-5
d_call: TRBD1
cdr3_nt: TGTGCCAGCAGTTACAGGGACAGGAGCTCCTACGAGCAGTACTTC
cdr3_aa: CASSYRDRSSYEQYF

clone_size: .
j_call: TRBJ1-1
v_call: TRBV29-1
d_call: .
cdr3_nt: TGCAGCGTTGTTCGAGCGGTGAACACTGAAGCTTTCTTT
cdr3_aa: CSVVRAVNTEAFF

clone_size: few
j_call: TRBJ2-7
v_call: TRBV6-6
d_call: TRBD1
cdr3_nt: TGTGCCAGCACCACCTCTGGCAGGGGGCTATACGAGCAGTACTTC
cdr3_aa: CASTTSGRGLYEQYF

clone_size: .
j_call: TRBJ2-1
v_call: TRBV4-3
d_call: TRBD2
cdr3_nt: TGCGCCAGCAGCCAATATGCCACTAGCGGGGGGGATTACAATGAACAGTTCTTC
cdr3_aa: CASSQYATSGGDYNEQFF

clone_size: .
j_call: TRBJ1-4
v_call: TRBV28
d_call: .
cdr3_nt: TGTGCCAGCCGACTCACTGTTGCAACTAATGAAAAACTGTTTTTT
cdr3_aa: CASRLTVATNEKLFF

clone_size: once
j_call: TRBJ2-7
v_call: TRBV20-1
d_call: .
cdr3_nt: TGCAGTGCCCTGAGGGATGGGAACTACGAGCAGTACTTC
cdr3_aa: CSALRDGNYEQYF

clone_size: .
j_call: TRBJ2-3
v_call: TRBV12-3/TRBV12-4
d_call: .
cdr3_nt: TGTGCCAGCAGTTTAAGAAAACGGGATACGCAGTATTTT
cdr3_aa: CASSLRKRDTQYF

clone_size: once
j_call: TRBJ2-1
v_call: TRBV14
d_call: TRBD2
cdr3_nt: TGTGCCAGCAGCCACCCACGGGGGGGCCGGGTCGATGAGCAGTTCTTC
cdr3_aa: CASSHPRGGRVDEQFF

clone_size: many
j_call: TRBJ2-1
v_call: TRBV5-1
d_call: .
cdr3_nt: TGCGCCAGCAGCTGGGACCAGCGGGCGTACAATGAGCAGTTCTTC
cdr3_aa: CASSWDQRAYNEQFF

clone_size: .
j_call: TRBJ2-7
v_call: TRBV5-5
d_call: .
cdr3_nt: TGTGCCAGCAGCTTGGAGGGATGGGGGGCTTTCGAGCAGTACTTC
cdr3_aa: CASSLEGWGAFEQYF

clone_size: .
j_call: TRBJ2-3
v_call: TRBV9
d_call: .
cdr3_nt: TGTGCCAGCAGCGTATGGCGTGACACAGATACGCGGTATTTT
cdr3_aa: CASSVWRDTDTRYF

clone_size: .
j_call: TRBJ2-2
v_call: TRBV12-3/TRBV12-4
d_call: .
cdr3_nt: TGTGCCAGCAGACCGCCAGGGCTGGTTACCGGGGAGCTGTTTTTT
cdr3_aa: CASRPPGLVTGELFF

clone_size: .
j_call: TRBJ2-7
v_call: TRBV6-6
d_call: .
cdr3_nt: TGTGCCAGCAGAGGTACAGGGCGGACCTACGAGCAGTACTTC
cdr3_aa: CASRGTGRTYEQYF

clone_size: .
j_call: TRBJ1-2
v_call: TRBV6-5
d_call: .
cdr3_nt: TGTGCCAGCAGACCCAGGACGGGCGGGCACTATGGCTACACCTTC
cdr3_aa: CASRPRTGGHYGYTF

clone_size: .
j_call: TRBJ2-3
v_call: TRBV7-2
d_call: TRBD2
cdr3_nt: TGTGCCAGCAGCTTCCTAGCGGGGGCCACACAAGGTACGCAGTATTTT
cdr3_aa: CASSFLAGATQGTQYF

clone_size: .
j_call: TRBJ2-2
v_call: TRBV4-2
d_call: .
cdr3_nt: TGTGCCAGCAGCCAAGGTCCCGGGGCCAACACCGGGGAGCTGTTTTTT
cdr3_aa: CASSQGPGANTGELFF

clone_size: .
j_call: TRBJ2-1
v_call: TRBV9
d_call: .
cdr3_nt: TGTGCCAGCAGCCATTCGATTGTAGGCTCCTACGATGAGCAGTTCTTC
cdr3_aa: CASSHSIVGSYDEQFF

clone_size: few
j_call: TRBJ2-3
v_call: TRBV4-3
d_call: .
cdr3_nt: TGCGCCAGCAGCCAAGATGCCCCCTCCCCTAGCACAGATACGCAGTATTTT
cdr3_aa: CASSQDAPSPSTDTQYF

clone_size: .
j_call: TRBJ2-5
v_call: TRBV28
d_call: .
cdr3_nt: TGTGCCAGCAGTATTAATTCGTGGGAGACCCAGTACTTC
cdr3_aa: CASSINSWETQYF

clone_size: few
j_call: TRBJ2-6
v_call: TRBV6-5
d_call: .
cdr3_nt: TGTGCCAGCAGCGGACTTGCTCCATCACCCTCTGGGGCCAACGTCCTGACTTTC
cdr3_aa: CASSGLAPSPSGANVLTF

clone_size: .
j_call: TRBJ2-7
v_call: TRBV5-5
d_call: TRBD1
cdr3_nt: TGTGCCAGCAGCTTGTCGCGGACAGGGTTCGAGCAGTACTTC
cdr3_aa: CASSLSRTGFEQYF

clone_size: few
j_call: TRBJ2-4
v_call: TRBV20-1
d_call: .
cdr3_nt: TGCAGTGCAGCACAGATAGCCAAAAACATTCAGTACTTC
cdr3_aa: CSAAQIAKNIQYF

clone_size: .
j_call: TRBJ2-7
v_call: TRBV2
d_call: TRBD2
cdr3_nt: TGTGCCAGCACGGGAGGAGGTCCGGGGGAGCAGTACTTC
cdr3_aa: CASTGGGPGEQYF

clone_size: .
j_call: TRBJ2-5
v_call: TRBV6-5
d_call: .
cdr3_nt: TGTGCCAGCAGTTACGACAGGTACCAAGAGACCCAGTACTTC
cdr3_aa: CASSYDRYQETQYF

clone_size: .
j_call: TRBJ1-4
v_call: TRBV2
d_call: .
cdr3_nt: TGTGCCACTAAAGTAGTAGTCTCTAGTGAAAAACTGTTTTTT
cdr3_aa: CATKVVVSSEKLFF

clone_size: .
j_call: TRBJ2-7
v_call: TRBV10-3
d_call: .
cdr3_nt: TGTGCCATCAAGGACGGCAGTCAAGAGGCCCAGTACTTC
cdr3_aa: CAIKDGSQEAQYF

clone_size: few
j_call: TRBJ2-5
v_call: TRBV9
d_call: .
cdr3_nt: TGTGCCAGCAGCGTAGAGGCGGCAGGGGAGACCCAGTACTTC
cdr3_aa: CASSVEAAGETQYF